The table lists the clone carrying this TCR beta chain with a few counts. Antigen specificity is unknown. This specimen belongs to a study of cytomegalovirus exposure and HLA in healthy donors. General observations from the study: Later, an analysis showed that TCR beta chains associated with HLA were more clonally expanded than others that were equally common.

Researchers ran the PCR with 60 Vbeta and 13 Jbeta primers. Repertoires were generated with immunoSEQ multiplex PCR, while TCRdb's copy carries only in-frame clones and drops some. Of about 150,000 clones listed, approximately 82% are singletons. The germline gives CDR1 SGHNT, CDR2 YYREEE (reference sequence). This CDR3 has 16 amino acids. After removal of 2 bases from V and 5 bases from J, the junction contained 3 bases not matched to a gene. The receptor was derived from a male donor in good health and CMV-seronegative. The V gene is TRBV5-4, the J gene TRBJ2-3; 15 bases map to TRBD2. Sequencing was carried out using PBMCs. The CDR3 reads CASSFGLAGGKDTQYF. The CDR3 DNA reads as TGTGCCAGCAGCTTCGGACTAGCGGGGGGGAAAGATACGCAGTATTTT.